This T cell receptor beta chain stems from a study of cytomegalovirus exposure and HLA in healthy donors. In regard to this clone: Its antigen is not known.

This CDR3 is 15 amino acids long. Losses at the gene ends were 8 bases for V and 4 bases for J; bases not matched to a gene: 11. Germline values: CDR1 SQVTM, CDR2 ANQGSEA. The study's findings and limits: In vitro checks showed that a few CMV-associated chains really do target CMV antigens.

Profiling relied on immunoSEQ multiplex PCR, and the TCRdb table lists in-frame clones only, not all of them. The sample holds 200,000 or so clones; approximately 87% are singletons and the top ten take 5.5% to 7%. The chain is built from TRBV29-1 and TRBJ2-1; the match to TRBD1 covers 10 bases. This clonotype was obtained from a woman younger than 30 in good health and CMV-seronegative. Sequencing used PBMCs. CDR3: CSLTQGQGIYNEQFF. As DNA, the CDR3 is TGCAGCCTTACCCAGGGACAGGGGATTTACAATGAGCAGTTCTTC.